The 30 T cell receptor beta chains reported below all come from one sample, sequenced in a study of T cell responses to AZD1222 COVID-19 vaccine. Assay: immunoSEQ multiplex PCR; the TCRdb copy retains only in-frame clones and omits some. Of 180,000 or so clones detected, 85% to 90% appear once; the ten largest clones hold approximately 26%. Here the sequenced sample was peripheral blood, taken 28 days after the second AZD1222 dose. The receptors shown here come from an adult who received the AZD1222 COVID-19 vaccine.

This clone was found once. The chain links TRBV7-2 to TRBJ2-2; either TRBD1 or TRBD2 may supply D (5 bases each). From germline, CDR1 is SGHTA and CDR2 FQGNSA. Trimming pared 5 bases from V and 6 bases from J, leaving 16 bases between. The CDR3 runs to 15 residues. The CDR3 bases are TGTGCCAGCAGCCCATTTCCCCAGGGAGCCGGGGAGCTGTTTTTT. Translation gives CASSPFPQGAGELFF. The whole variable domain, filled in from reference TRBV7-2 and TRBJ2-2, reads GAGVSQSPSNKVTEKGKDVELRCDPISGHTALYWYRQSLGQGLEFLIYFQGNSAPDKSGLPSDRFSAERTGGSVSTLTIQRTQQEDSAVYLCASSPFPQGAGELFFGEGSRLTVL.

CDR3 nucleotides: TGTGCCAGCACCGTAGGGGTTCTAGCTGGCTACACCTTC. Translated, it gives CASTVGVLAGYTF. The J gene is TRBJ1-2, the V gene TRBV7-9; D might be TRBD1 (5 bases). This CDR3 region has 13 residues. Germline CDR1 and CDR2: SEHNR and FQNEAQ (reference sequence). The V gene lost 7 bases and the J gene lost 7 bases, with 16 bases spanning the gap.

The V call is TRBV12-3 or TRBV12-4, the J call TRBJ1-1; D may be TRBD1 (5 bases). CDR3 length: 13 amino acids. V was cut by 0 bases and J by 5 bases, with 7 bases left in between. This CDR3 is CASSLAGPTEAFF. DNA of the CDR3: TGTGCCAGCAGTTTAGCGGGACCAACTGAAGCTTTCTTT.

This chain connects TRBV7-6 to TRBJ2-5; TRBD2 matches 12 bases. J lost 5 bases, V lost 1 base, and 2 bases had no gene match. Germline CDR1 reads SGHVS; CDR2 reads FNYEAQ. The CDR3 length is 15 residues. Here the CDR3 reads CASSLGTSGVETQYF. As DNA, the CDR3 is TGTGCCAGCAGCTTAGGGACTAGCGGGGTGGAGACCCAGTACTTC.

The rearrangement links TRBV30 to TRBJ1-6; D is ambiguous. Germline V CDR1 and CDR2: GTSNPN, SVGIG (reference sequence). The CDR3 is made up of 14 amino acids. V gave up 5 bases and J gave up 0 bases, with 8 bases separating them. Written as DNA, the CDR3 is TGTGCCTGGGACTTTAACTCCTATAATTCACCCCTCCACTTT. Its translation: CAWDFNSYNSPLHF.

This clone was detected once. The rearrangement joins TRBV9 to TRBJ1-3; 7 bases map to TRBD1. V lost 3 bases, J lost 0 bases, and 6 bases stayed unmatched. Germline assignment: CDR1 SGDLS and CDR2 YYNGEE. The CDR3 totals 16 residues. As DNA, the CDR3 is TGTGCCAGCAGCGAGGGGGCCCAGGACTCTGGAAACACCATATATTTT. The encoded protein is CASSEGAQDSGNTIYF.

The chain carries TRBV7-2 and TRBJ1-5; 8 nucleotides line up with TRBD1. This CDR3 has 15 residues. CDR1 is SGHTA and CDR2 is FQGNSA in the germline V gene. V shed 1 base and J 9 bases; nucleotides not matched to a gene: 8. The CDR3 protein is CASSLGTGQSWPQHF. The DNA for the CDR3 is TGTGCCAGCAGCTTAGGGACAGGGCAATCATGGCCCCAGCATTTT.

CDR3 amino acids: CASSQEAGVKTGELFF. The CDR3 DNA follows: TGTGCCAGCAGCCAAGAGGCAGGGGTTAAGACCGGGGAGCTGTTTTTT. The V gene is TRBV3-1 (or the pseudogene TRBV3-2), the J gene TRBJ2-2, with D tentatively TRBD1 (6 bases). Trimming cost V 0 bases and J 5 bases, with 13 bases left between them. This CDR3 is built from 16 residues. Germline CDR1 is LGHDT and CDR2 is YNNKEL (reference sequence).

The chain has TRBV6-1 and TRBJ1-3; D is undetermined. The CDR3 length is 13 residues. Trimming cost V 2 bases and J 2 bases, with 4 bases left between them. Germline values: CDR1 MNHNS, CDR2 SASEGT. CDR3 bases: TGTGCCAGCAGTGAACTGGCTGGAAACACCATATATTTT. Residues: CASSELAGNTIYF.

In nucleotides, the CDR3 is TGTGCCAGCAGCCAGGGGGGGGCGAGTGATACGCAGTATTTT. It encodes CASSQGGASDTQYF. This chain uses TRBV14 with TRBJ2-3; D might be TRBD2 (7 bases). The CDR3 consists of 14 residues. V lost 3 bases and J lost 6, with 13 bases in between. CDR1 and CDR2 from the germline V gene are SGHDN and FVKESK.

This sequence joins TRBV28 and TRBJ2-7, with a possible D match to TRBD1 (6 bases). Germline V lookup: CDR1 MDHEN, CDR2 SYDVKM. V was trimmed by 5 bases and J by 3 bases, leaving 14 bases between them. This CDR3 has 14 amino acids. This CDR3 is CASSETGRGYEQYF. CDR3 nucleotide sequence: TGTGCCAGCAGTGAGACAGGTCGTGGCTACGAGCAGTACTTC.

The J gene is TRBJ1-4, the V gene TRBV6-5; D unresolved. The length of the CDR3 is 15 residues. CDR1 MNHEY and CDR2 SVGAGI come from the germline V gene. V was pared by 0 bases and J by 5 bases, with 10 bases between. CDR3 nucleotides: TGTGCCAGCAGTTACTCGGGAGATAAGAATGAAAAACTGTTTTTT. Its translation: CASSYSGDKNEKLFF.

The CDR3 DNA sequence: TGCGCCAGCAGCTTGGTGGGGGATGGCTACACCTTC. Its translation is CASSLVGDGYTF. The gene calls are TRBV5-1 and TRBJ1-2; TRBD1 is a possible D gene (5 bases). Trimming took 0 bases from V and 6 from J, leaving 6 bases between them. Germline CDR1 reads SGHRS; CDR2 reads YFSETQ. The CDR3 extends over 12 amino acids.

The chain couples TRBV6-2 or TRBV6-3 to TRBJ2-7; D uncertain. CDR1 MNHEY and CDR2 SVGEGT come from the germline V gene. V was clipped by 3 bases and J by 3 bases, with 6 bases between them. The CDR3 has 12 residues. The CDR3 is CASSYIHYEQYF. Here the CDR3 DNA reads TGTGCCAGCAGTTATATCCACTACGAGCAGTACTTC.

The chain couples TRBV7-9 to TRBJ2-1; perhaps TRBD1 as D (6 bases). V was shortened by 2 bases and J by 5 bases, with 7 bases between the two germline ends. The CDR3 length is 13 residues. Germline V gene sequence: CDR1 SEHNR, CDR2 FQNEAQ (reference sequence). DNA for the CDR3: TGTGCCAGCAGCTTAACAGGGAACAATGAGCAGTTCTTC. This encodes CASSLTGNNEQFF.

The chain couples TRBV24-1 to TRBJ1-1; D is possibly TRBD1 (5 bases). Trimming removed 9 bases at V and 4 bases at J, with 11 bases between. Germline V gene lookup returns CDR1 KGHDR and CDR2 SFDVKD. CDR3 length: 12 amino acids. CDR3 DNA: TGTGCCACCTCGAGAGGGACCACTGAAGCTTTCTTT. Protein product: CATSRGTTEAFF.

This clone was seen a few times. The chain combines TRBV28 with TRBJ1-6; D might be TRBD1 (5 bases). The V end lost 5 bases, the J end lost 10 bases, and 6 bases lay between the germline ends. Germline V gives CDR1 MDHEN, CDR2 SYDVKM. The CDR3 consists of 11 residues. The CDR3 reads CASSRGSPLHF. In nucleotides, the CDR3 is TGTGCCAGCAGTCGGGGGTCACCCCTCCACTTT.

The J gene is TRBJ1-5, the V gene TRBV7-8; D is ambiguous. Germline-derived CDR1 and CDR2 are SGHVS and FQNEAQ. CDR3 length: 15 amino acids. The V end lost 2 bases, the J end lost 4 bases, and 12 bases lay between the germline ends. The CDR3 loop is CASSLSGSENQPQHF. The CDR3 DNA follows: TGTGCCAGCAGCTTAAGTGGCAGCGAGAATCAGCCCCAGCATTTT.

The chain has TRBV5-5 and TRBJ1-1; no clear D gene. CDR3 length: 14 residues. CDR1 is SGHKS and CDR2 is YYEKEE in the germline V gene (reference sequence). Trimming stripped 5 bases from V and 0 bases from J, with 11 bases between. The CDR3 DNA sequence: TGTGCCAGCAGAGGAGAGCCTATGAACACTGAAGCTTTCTTT. It is translated as CASRGEPMNTEAFF.

The chain joins TRBV11-3 to TRBJ2-7; weak D call: TRBD1 (5 bases). This CDR3 spans 13 amino acids. Germline CDR1 SGHNT, CDR2 YENEEA. Trimming stripped 5 bases from V and 4 bases from J, with 12 bases between. This CDR3 reads CASSPQGSYEQYF. The CDR3 region has the DNA TGTGCCAGCAGCCCTCAGGGTTCGTACGAGCAGTACTTC.

This chain links TRBV11-2 with TRBJ2-7; TRBD2 matches at 8 bases. V gave up 3 bases and J gave up 5 bases; unmatched junction bases: 12. The CDR3 loop spans 16 amino acids. Germline CDR1 SGHAT, CDR2 FQNNGV. The CDR3 protein is CASSFVPSGSLNEQYF. The DNA for the CDR3 is TGTGCCAGCAGCTTCGTTCCGAGCGGGAGTCTCAACGAGCAGTACTTC.

V and J are TRBV7-9 and TRBJ2-1, with D unclear. This CDR3 comprises 11 residues. CDR1 is SEHNR, CDR2 FQNEAQ, per germline (reference sequence). The V end lost 3 bases, the J end lost 7 bases, and 4 bases lay between the germline ends. This CDR3 reads CASSFFNEQFF. The CDR3 region has the DNA TGTGCCAGCAGCTTTTTTAATGAGCAGTTCTTC. Supplemented by reference TRBV7-9 and TRBJ2-1, the full variable domain reads DTGVSQNPRHKITKRGQNVTFRCDPISEHNRLYWYRQTLGQGPEFLTYFQNEAQLEKSRLLSDRFSAERPKGSFSTLEIQRTEQGDSAMYLCASSFFNEQFFGPGTRLTVL.

V and J are TRBV7-2 and TRBJ1-5, with D tentatively TRBD1 (5 bases). Germline values: CDR1 SGHTA, CDR2 FQGNSA. The V end was cut by 6 bases, the J end by 4 bases, with 16 bases between. The CDR3 runs to 15 residues. CDR3 amino acids: CASRPGGARNQPQHF. The CDR3 region has the DNA TGTGCCAGCAGGCCCGGAGGGGCCCGAAATCAGCCCCAGCATTTT.

This chain uses TRBV28 with TRBJ2-7; the D gene is possibly TRBD1 (5 bases). V dropped 5 bases and J dropped 3 bases, with 11 bases sitting between them. The CDR3 has 13 residues. Germline V gene data show CDR1 as MDHEN and CDR2 as SYDVKM. CDR3 sequence (DNA): TGTGCCAGCAGTCCGACAGCCTTCTACGAGCAGTACTTC. Encoded protein: CASSPTAFYEQYF. Using reference TRBV28 and TRBJ2-7 for the parts outside the CDR3, the full variable domain is DVKVTQSSRYLVKRTGEKVFLECVQDMDHENMFWYRQDPGLGLRLIYFSYDVKMKEKGDIPEGYSVSREKKERFSLILESASTNQTSMYLCASSPTAFYEQYFGPGTRLTVT.

This CDR3 is CASSPIAGAYEQFF. The CDR3 DNA sequence: TGTGCCAGCAGCCCTATAGCGGGAGCATATGAGCAGTTCTTC. V is TRBV27 and J is TRBJ2-1, with 9 bases lining up with TRBD2. Germline V gene data show CDR1 as MNHEY and CDR2 as SMNVEV (reference sequence). Germline trimming cut 6 bases from V and 8 bases from J; bases unmatched to any gene: 8. This CDR3 comprises 14 residues.

This chain connects TRBV28 to TRBJ1-1; no reliable D call. The CDR3 extends over 12 amino acids. V shed 4 bases and J shed 4 bases, with 7 bases lying between them. Germline V lookup: CDR1 MDHEN, CDR2 SYDVKM. The CDR3 spells CASSSSTTEAFF. The CDR3, as DNA: TGTGCCAGCAGTTCCAGTACCACTGAAGCTTTCTTT. The complete variable domain, with remaining parts taken from reference TRBV28 and TRBJ1-1, reads DVKVTQSSRYLVKRTGEKVFLECVQDMDHENMFWYRQDPGLGLRLIYFSYDVKMKEKGDIPEGYSVSREKKERFSLILESASTNQTSMYLCASSSSTTEAFFGQGTRLTVV.

This chain uses TRBV7-2 with TRBJ2-2, with 7 bases that match TRBD2. Looked up from germline, CDR1 is SGHTA and CDR2 is FQGNSA. This CDR3 has 15 residues. The ends lost 5 bases at V and 0 bases at J; junction bases unmatched: 3. CDR3 in DNA: TGTGCCAGCAGCCCACTAGCGTCGAACACCGGGGAGCTGTTTTTT. It translates to CASSPLASNTGELFF.

This clone was observed a single time. The chain recombines TRBV7-9 with TRBJ1-2, with no clear D. Deletions cut 0 bases from V and 7 bases from J, with 15 bases between. The germline gives CDR1 SEHNR, CDR2 FQNEAQ (reference sequence). The CDR3 covers 15 residues. The CDR3 nucleotides read TGTGCCAGCAGCTTAGCGGCGAAGGAAGGGTTTGGCTACACCTTC. Protein sequence: CASSLAAKEGFGYTF.

V usage is TRBV5-4 and J usage is TRBJ1-6; tentatively, D is TRBD1 (5 bases). There are 14 residues in the CDR3. Germline CDR1 SGHNT, CDR2 YYREEE (reference sequence). V lost 0 bases, J lost 10 bases, and 11 bases lay in between. CDR3 nucleotide sequence: TGTGCCAGCAGCTTGGAGGGCAGGGTCTCACCCCTCCACTTT. Its protein product is CASSLEGRVSPLHF.

This chain connects TRBV4-2 to TRBJ2-1, with D hard to call. This CDR3 spans 14 amino acids. Germline V gene lookup returns CDR1 LGHNA and CDR2 YNFKEQ. V shed 0 bases and J shed 10 bases, with 13 bases lying between them. CDR3 residues: CASSQDIVEGEQFF. The CDR3 DNA reads TGTGCCAGCAGCCAAGACATCGTGGAAGGGGAGCAGTTCTTC.